One and the same sample provided the 2 T cell receptor beta chains below, sequenced in a study of T cell changes during pregnancy in multiple sclerosis. The repertoire was sequenced with immunoSEQ multiplex PCR; TCRdb's copy has only in-frame clones and lacks some. The sample carries some 49,000 clones, 90% recorded once. The specimen was peripheral blood, collected after pregnancy. These receptors all stem from a female donor in good health, enrolled as a control in a pregnancy study.

This rearrangement joins TRBV6-4 to TRBJ1-1; maybe TRBD1 (5 bases). The CDR3 is 15 amino acids. Trimming took off 0 bases at V and 1 base at J, with 9 bases between the two ends. The germline CDR1 and CDR2 sequences are MRHNA and SNTAGT. The CDR3 loop reads CASSDSGGRNTEAFF. The CDR3, as DNA: TGTGCCAGCAGTGACTCTGGGGGGAGGAACACTGAAGCTTTCTTT.

The chain couples TRBV19 to TRBJ1-2; 9 positions match TRBD1. CDR1 and CDR2 (germline): LNHDA, SQIVND (reference sequence). V dropped 4 bases and J dropped 7; count of bases not matched to a gene: 7. The CDR3 runs to 14 residues. Here the CDR3 DNA reads TGTGCCAGTAGTAGACAGGGGGAATCCGGTGGCTACACCTTC. The encoded protein is CASSRQGESGGYTF.